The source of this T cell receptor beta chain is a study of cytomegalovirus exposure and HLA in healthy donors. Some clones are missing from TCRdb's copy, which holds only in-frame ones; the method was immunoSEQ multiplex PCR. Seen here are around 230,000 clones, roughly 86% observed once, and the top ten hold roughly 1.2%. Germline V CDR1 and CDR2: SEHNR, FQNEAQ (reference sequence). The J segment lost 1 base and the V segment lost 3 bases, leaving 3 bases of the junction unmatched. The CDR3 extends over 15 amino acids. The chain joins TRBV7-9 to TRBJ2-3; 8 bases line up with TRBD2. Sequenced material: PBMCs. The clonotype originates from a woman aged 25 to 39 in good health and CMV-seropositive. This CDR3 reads CASSFSGAGTDTQYF. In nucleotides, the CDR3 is TGTGCCAGCAGCTTTAGCGGGGCGGGCACAGATACGCAGTATTTT.